The 18 T cell receptor beta chains listed next were all sequenced from one sample in a study of OX40 agonist ivuxolimab in advanced cancers. TCRdb's table, derived via immunoSEQ multiplex PCR, lists solely in-frame clones and lacks some. The sample gives 55,000 to 75,000 clones, 70% to 90% of which show up once; 0.65% to 0.9% is in the top ten. The source material was CD4+ or CD8+ T cells sorted from blood, sampled in a trial of the OX40 agonist ivuxolimab. The receptor source for this set is an adult with an advanced solid tumor such as melanoma, head and neck, liver or kidney cancer.

The chain is built from TRBV19 and TRBJ1-5, with 8 bases that match TRBD1. Germline V gene lookup returns CDR1 LNHDA and CDR2 SQIVND (reference sequence). V lost 10 bases to trimming and J lost 1 base; unmatched junction nucleotides: 9. There are 15 residues in the CDR3. In DNA, the CDR3 is TGTGCCATTGGACAGGGTTCCTTGAGCAATCAGCCCCAGCATTTT. Protein: CAIGQGSLSNQPQHF.

The chain recombines TRBV7-8 with TRBJ2-5; no clear D gene. Germline-derived CDR1 and CDR2 are SGHVS and FQNEAQ. The V end lost 7 bases, the J end lost 1 base, and 19 bases lay between the germline ends. The CDR3 spans 16 residues. CDR3 region: CASNFFKDQVQETQYF. The CDR3 region has the DNA TGTGCCAGCAACTTTTTTAAAGACCAGGTCCAAGAGACCCAGTACTTC.

The chain links TRBV10-3 to TRBJ1-3, with 9 bases fitting TRBD1. The CDR3 contains 15 residues. The junction had 7 bases not matched to a gene; V was cut back by 10 bases and J by 0 bases. CDR1 is ENHRY, CDR2 SYGVKD, per germline. The CDR3 reads CATGGQGSSGNTIYF. The DNA of the CDR3 is TGTGCCACCGGAGGACAGGGGAGCTCTGGAAACACCATATATTTT.

This clone was counted a few times. V usage is TRBV5-5 and J usage is TRBJ1-6, with D uncertain. Between the trimmed V and J ends, which lost 5 bases and 0 bases, there was a span of 12 bases. CDR1 SGHKS and CDR2 YYEKEE come from the germline V gene (reference sequence). This CDR3 has 16 residues. The CDR3 protein is CASSQTRSSYNSPLHF. CDR3 nucleotide sequence: TGTGCCAGCAGTCAAACCAGGAGCTCCTATAATTCACCCCTCCACTTT.

The genes are TRBV18 and TRBJ2-5; possible D gene TRBD2, 5 bases. V shed 1 base and J shed 5 bases, with 8 bases lying between them. From germline, CDR1 is KGHSH and CDR2 LQKENI. This CDR3 has 13 residues. The CDR3 region is CASSPQGDETQYF. The CDR3 DNA is TGTGCCAGCTCACCACAGGGAGATGAGACCCAGTACTTC.

This clone was seen once. This sequence joins TRBV2 and TRBJ1-4, with TRBD1 identical over 10 bases. Germline V CDR1 and CDR2: SNHLY, FYNNEI. The CDR3 totals 12 residues. After removal of 9 bases from V and 7 bases from J, the junction contained 2 bases not matched to a gene. CDR3 amino acids: CARGQGPEKLFF. CDR3 coding DNA: TGTGCCAGGGGACAGGGGCCTGAAAAACTGTTTTTT.

The chain uses TRBV7-6 and TRBJ1-5; a weak D match, TRBD1 (5 bases). The V and J ends lost 4 bases and 2 bases respectively, with 15 bases between them. This CDR3 has 16 residues. Per the germline V gene, CDR1 is SGHVS and CDR2 is FNYEAQ. CDR3 loop: CASSSRGGVGNQPQHF. The CDR3 DNA reads as TGTGCCAGCAGCTCGCGTGGGGGGGTTGGCAATCAGCCCCAGCATTTT. The full variable domain, in which reference TRBV7-6 and TRBJ1-5 provide the parts outside the CDR3, is GAGVSQSPRYKVTKRGQDVALRCDPISGHVSLYWYRQALGQGPEFLTYFNYEAQQDKSGLPNDRFSAERPEGSISTLTIQRTEQRDSAMYRCASSSRGGVGNQPQHFGDGTRLSIL.

The chain joins TRBV7-2 to TRBJ2-7; D call uncertain. The CDR3 covers 13 residues. Trimming shortened V by 1 base and J by 1 base, and 5 bases separated the two germline ends. Germline V CDR1 and CDR2: SGHTA, FQGNSA. The CDR3 DNA sequence: TGTGCCAGCAGCTTAGTAATATCCTACGAGCAGTACTTC. This translates into CASSLVISYEQYF.

The chain carries TRBV4-1 and TRBJ1-6, with TRBD1 identical over 7 bases. J was trimmed by 8 bases and V by 4 bases; bases with no gene match: 11. The germline V gene encodes CDR1 MGHRA and CDR2 YSYEKL. This CDR3 contains 16 residues. This CDR3 is CASSRFTTGSDSPLHF. As DNA, the CDR3 is TGCGCCAGCAGCCGATTCACGACAGGGTCGGATTCACCCCTCCACTTT.

The chain combines TRBV5-1 with TRBJ1-1; TRBD1 matches at 8 bases. CDR3 length equals 13 residues. The ends lost 4 bases at V and 3 bases at J; junction bases unmatched: 2. CDR1 and CDR2 from the germline V gene are SGHRS and YFSETQ. CDR3 DNA: TGCGCCAGCAGCACGACAGGGGACACTGAAGCTTTCTTT. This encodes CASSTTGDTEAFF.

The V gene is TRBV19, the J gene TRBJ1-2, with a weak D call TRBD1 (5 bases). The CDR3 is made up of 15 amino acids. V lost 5 bases, J lost 2 bases, and 15 bases lay in between. Per the germline V gene, CDR1 is LNHDA and CDR2 is SQIVND (reference sequence). The CDR3: CASSLQEGRNYGYTF. CDR3 DNA: TGTGCCAGTAGTCTGCAGGAGGGGCGGAACTATGGCTACACCTTC.

V and J are TRBV28 and TRBJ1-5; 12 bases are a match to TRBD1. The CDR3 has 19 residues. Unmatched junction bases numbered 14, after V lost 5 bases and J lost 3 bases. Germline CDR1 MDHEN, CDR2 SYDVKM. In DNA, the CDR3 is TGTGCCAGCAGTCCTCCAAGGGGACAGGGGGCGACCGACAATCAGCCCCAGCATTTT. This sequence encodes CASSPPRGQGATDNQPQHF.

The chain employs TRBV6-5 and TRBJ2-1; TRBD2 aligns across 15 bases. With V trimmed by 4 bases and J by 6 bases, 4 bases remained unmatched. Germline lookup yields CDR1 MNHEY and CDR2 SVGAGI. This CDR3 is 16 amino acids long. The DNA of the CDR3 is TGTGCCAGCAGTTCTACGGGACTAGCGGGGGGCAATGAGCAGTTCTTC. Encoded protein: CASSSTGLAGGNEQFF.

V gene TRBV18 combines with J gene TRBJ1-1; D might be TRBD1 (5 bases). Looked up from germline, CDR1 is KGHSH and CDR2 is LQKENI. This CDR3 is 15 amino acids long. V lost 4 bases, J lost 0 bases, and 12 bases lay in between. CDR3 residues: CASSLGARMNTEAFF. The CDR3 coding sequence is TGTGCCAGCTCACTAGGGGCAAGAATGAACACTGAAGCTTTCTTT.

The rearrangement links TRBV21-1 to TRBJ2-7; TRBD1, as called in the table, went unchecked against the DNA. TRBV21-1 is recorded as a pseudogene. The CDR3 is 14 amino acids. CDR3 in amino acids: CASRRHIRQGEQYF. The CDR3 DNA sequence: TGTGCCAGCAGGAGACACATCCGACAGGGGGAGCAGTACTTC.

The gene calls are TRBV6-5 and TRBJ2-1; 9 nucleotides agree with TRBD2. The CDR3 spans 13 residues. Trimming at V came to 6 bases and at J to 7 bases, leaving 4 bases not matched to a gene. Germline CDR1 and CDR2: MNHEY and SVGAGI. The CDR3 region has the DNA TGTGCCAGCAGGGCGGGGGGGGCTAATGAGCAGTTCTTC. It is translated as CASRAGGANEQFF.

V usage is TRBV5-8 and J usage is TRBJ2-5; D unclear. Germline CDR1 reads SGHTS; CDR2 reads YDEGEE. CDR3 length equals 14 residues. V dropped 0 bases and J dropped 5 bases, with 11 bases sitting between them. In nucleotides, the CDR3 is TGTGCCAGCAGCTTGGAGAGCTCGATGGAGACCCAGTACTTC. Amino acids: CASSLESSMETQYF.

This clone was found once. The V gene is TRBV5-6, the J gene TRBJ2-7; TRBD1 matches 8 bases. Germline V gene lookup returns CDR1 SGHDT and CDR2 YYEEEE. The CDR3 length is 16 residues. Trimming removed 7 bases from V and 4 bases from J; junction bases left unmatched: 16. CDR3 DNA: TGTGCCAGCGATCGAACTAGGACAGGGAGGTTGTACGAGCAGTACTTC. It translates to CASDRTRTGRLYEQYF.